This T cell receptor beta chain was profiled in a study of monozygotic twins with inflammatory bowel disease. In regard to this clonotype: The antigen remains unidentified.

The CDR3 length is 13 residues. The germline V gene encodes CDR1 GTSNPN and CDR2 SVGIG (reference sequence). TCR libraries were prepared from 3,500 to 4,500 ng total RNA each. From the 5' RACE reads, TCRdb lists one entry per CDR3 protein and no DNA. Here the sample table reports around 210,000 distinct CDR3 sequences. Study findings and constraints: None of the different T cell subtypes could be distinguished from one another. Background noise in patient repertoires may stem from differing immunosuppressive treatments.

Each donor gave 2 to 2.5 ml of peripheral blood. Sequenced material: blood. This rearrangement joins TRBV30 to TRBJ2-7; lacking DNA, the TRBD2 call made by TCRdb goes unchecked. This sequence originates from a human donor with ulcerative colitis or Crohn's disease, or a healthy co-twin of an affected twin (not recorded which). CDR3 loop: CAWSSLADYEQYF.